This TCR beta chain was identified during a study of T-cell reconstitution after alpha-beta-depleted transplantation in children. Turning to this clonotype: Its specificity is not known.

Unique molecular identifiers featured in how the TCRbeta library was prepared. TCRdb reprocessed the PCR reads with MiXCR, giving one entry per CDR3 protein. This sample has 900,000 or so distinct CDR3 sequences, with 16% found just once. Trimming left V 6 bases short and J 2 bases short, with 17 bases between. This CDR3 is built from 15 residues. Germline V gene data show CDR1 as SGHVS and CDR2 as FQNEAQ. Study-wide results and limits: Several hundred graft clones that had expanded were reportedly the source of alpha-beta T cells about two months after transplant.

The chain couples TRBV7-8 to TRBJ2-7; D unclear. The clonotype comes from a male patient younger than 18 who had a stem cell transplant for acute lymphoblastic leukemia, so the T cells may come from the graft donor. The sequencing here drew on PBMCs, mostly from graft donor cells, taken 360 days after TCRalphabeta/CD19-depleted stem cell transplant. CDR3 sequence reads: CASSQFTQSPYEQYF. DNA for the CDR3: TGTGCCAGCAGTCAATTCACCCAAAGTCCCTACGAGCAGTACTTC.